This TCR beta chain originates from a study of cytomegalovirus exposure and HLA in healthy donors. This CDR3 is 15 amino acids long. The V segment lost 0 bases and the J segment 5 bases; nucleotides outside the gene matches: 1. In germline, CDR1 is MNHNS, CDR2 SASEGT. Vbeta (60) and Jbeta (13) primers were used in the PCR. As processed by the authors: Unique TCR beta chains totaled some 81 million in a later count, with approximately 10 million of them shared. Sequenced by immunoSEQ multiplex PCR; TCRdb stores in-frame clones only, minus some. V, J and clone size reflect that table, while D and trimming were determined from the DNA. The sample lists about 130,000 clones, about four fifths seen once, with approximately 4% in the top ten. A note on this clone: A far larger clone differs by one base, so this is likely a read error. This sample includes further DNA sequences coding for the same CDR3.

The chain uses TRBV6-1 and TRBJ1-6; 7 bases agree with TRBD1. The origin of this receptor is a middle-aged woman in good health and CMV-seronegative. What was sequenced was PBMCs. The CDR3 spells CASSEATGDNSPLHF. CDR3 in DNA: TGTGCCAGCAGTGAAGCTACAGGGGATAATTCACCCCTCCACTTT.